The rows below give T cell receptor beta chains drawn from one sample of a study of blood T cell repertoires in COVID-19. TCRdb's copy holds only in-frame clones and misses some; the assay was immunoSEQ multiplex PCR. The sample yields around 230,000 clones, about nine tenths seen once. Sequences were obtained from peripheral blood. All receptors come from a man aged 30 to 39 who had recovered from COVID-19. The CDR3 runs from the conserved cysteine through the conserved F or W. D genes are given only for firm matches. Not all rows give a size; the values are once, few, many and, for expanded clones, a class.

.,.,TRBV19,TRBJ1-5,TGTGCCAGTAGTACCCACAATCAGCCCCAGCATTTT,CASSTHNQPQHF
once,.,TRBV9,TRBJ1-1,TGTGCCAGCAGCGTCGCCAGCGGGTCCCAGAACACTGAAGCTTTCTTT,CASSVASGSQNTEAFF
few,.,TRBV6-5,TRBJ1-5,TGTGCCAGCAGTTACTCGTGGGGGGAGCATCAGCCCCAGCATTTT,CASSYSWGEHQPQHF
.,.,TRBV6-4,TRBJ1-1,TGTGCCAGCAGACGGAGATCCATGAACACTGAAGCTTTCTTT,CASRRRSMNTEAFF
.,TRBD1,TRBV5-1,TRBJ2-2,TGCGCCAGCAGGCCTGGGACAGGGGATCCCGGGGAGCTGTTTTTT,CASRPGTGDPGELFF
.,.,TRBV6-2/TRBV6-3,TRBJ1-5,TGTGCCAGCAGTTCGGGGGAAGTTCAGCCCCAGCATTTT,CASSSGEVQPQHF
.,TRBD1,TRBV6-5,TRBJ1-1,TGTGCCAGCAGTTACTCGTATGACAGGGTCGGGTTTGAAGCTTTCTTT,CASSYSYDRVGFEAFF
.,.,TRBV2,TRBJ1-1,TGTGCCAGCAGAGGAGTTACAGGTTGGGGCACTGAAGCTTTCTTT,CASRGVTGWGTEAFF
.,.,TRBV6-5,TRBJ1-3,TGTGCCAGCAGTTTTTCCTCAGGTGGAAACACCATATATTTT,CASSFSSGGNTIYF
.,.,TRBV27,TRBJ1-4,TGTGCCAGCAGTTTTGGCAGGGGAGAGGAAAAACTGTTTTTT,CASSFGRGEEKLFF
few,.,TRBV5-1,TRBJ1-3,TGCGCCAGCAGCTCCATGGGGGGGGCTGGAAACACCATATATTTT,CASSSMGGAGNTIYF
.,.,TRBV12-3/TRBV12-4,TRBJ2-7,TGTGCCAGCAGTCCAGAGGGATCCTACGAGCAGTACTTC,CASSPEGSYEQYF
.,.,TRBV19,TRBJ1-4,TGTGCCAGTAGTATAGTCCGTTTTGAAAAACTGTTTTTT,CASSIVRFEKLFF
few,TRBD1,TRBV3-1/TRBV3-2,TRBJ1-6,TGTGCCAGCAGCCGGGGACAGGGAAGTTCACCCCTCCACTTT,CASSRGQGSSPLHF
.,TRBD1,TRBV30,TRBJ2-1,TGTGCCTGGATGCGGACAGGGAGCAATGAGCAGTTCTTC,CAWMRTGSNEQFF
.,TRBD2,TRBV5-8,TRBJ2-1,TGTGCCAGTCAACCCGGGACTAGCTCCTACAATGAGCAGTTCTTC,CASQPGTSSYNEQFF
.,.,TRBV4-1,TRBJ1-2,TGCGCCAGCAGCCGGGTTCGACAGTACCATGATGGCTACACCTTC,CASSRVRQYHDGYTF
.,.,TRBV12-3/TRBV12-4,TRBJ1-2,TGTGCCAGCAGTTTGCGGCGTTCCTATGGCTACACCTTC,CASSLRRSYGYTF
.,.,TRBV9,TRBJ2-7,TGTGCCAGCAGCCAACAGGGACACAACTACGAGCAGTACTTC,CASSQQGHNYEQYF
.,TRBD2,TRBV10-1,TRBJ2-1,TGCGCCAGCAGTGAGTCGAGCGGGGGCTACAATGAGCAGTTCTTC,CASSESSGGYNEQFF
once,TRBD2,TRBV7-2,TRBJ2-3,TGTGCCAGCAGTCTTTGGACGGGGGGTATGATCACAGATACGCAGTATTTT,CASSLWTGGMITDTQYF
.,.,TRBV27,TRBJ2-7,TGTGCCAGCATTGGAAGCGCCACCTACGAGCAGTACTTC,CASIGSATYEQYF
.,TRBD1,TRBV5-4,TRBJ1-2,TGTGCCAGCAGTTCCAGGGGGGGCTACACCTTC,CASSSRGGYTF
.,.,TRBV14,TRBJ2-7,TGTGCCAGCAGCCGATCACAGGGTGCGGGCTACGAGCAGTACTTC,CASSRSQGAGYEQYF
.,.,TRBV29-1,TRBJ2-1,TGCAGCGTCGTTTCCGGGGAAATTTGGAATGAGCAGTTCTTC,CSVVSGEIWNEQFF
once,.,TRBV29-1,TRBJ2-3,TGCAGCGTTGAATCGGGGTTACGCACAGATACGCAGTATTTT,CSVESGLRTDTQYF
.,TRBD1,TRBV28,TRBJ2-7,TGTGCCAGCAGTTTTCCTAGGACAGGGATCTACGAGCAGTACTTC,CASSFPRTGIYEQYF
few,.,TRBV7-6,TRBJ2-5,TGTGCCAGCAGCTATCAGAAGGGAGGGGGGGAGACCCAGTACTTC,CASSYQKGGGETQYF
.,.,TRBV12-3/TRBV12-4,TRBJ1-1,TGTGCCAGCAGTTTTCAGGGTGGCACTGAAGCTTTCTTT,CASSFQGGTEAFF
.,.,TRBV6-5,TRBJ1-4,TGTGCCAGCAGGTGGAGAGGAACTAATGAAAAACTGTTTTTT,CASRWRGTNEKLFF
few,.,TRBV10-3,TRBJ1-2,TGTGCCATCAGTGGCCATCAGGGAACAGTCGAGGACTATGGCTACACCTTC,CAISGHQGTVEDYGYTF
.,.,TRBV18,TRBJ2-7,TGTGCCAGCCTTGTAGGACGGGGATCCTACGAGCAGTACTTC,CASLVGRGSYEQYF
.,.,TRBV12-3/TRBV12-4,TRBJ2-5,TGTGCCAGCAGCCTGGGGGGTGGGGAGACCCAGTACTTC,CASSLGGGETQYF
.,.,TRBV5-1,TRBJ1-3,TGCGCCAGCAGCTTGGAGCCCCAGGTCTCTGGAAACACCATATATTTT,CASSLEPQVSGNTIYF
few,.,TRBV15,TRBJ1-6,TGTGCCACCAGCAGAGATTACAGGGAGAATTCACCCCTCCACTTT,CATSRDYRENSPLHF
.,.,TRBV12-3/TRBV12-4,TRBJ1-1,.,CASSFLAGTEAFF
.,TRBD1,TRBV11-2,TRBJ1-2,TGTGCCAGCAGCCCAACAGGGGTAGATGGCTACACCTTC,CASSPTGVDGYTF
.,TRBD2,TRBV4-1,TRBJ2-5,TGCGCCAGCAGCCAAGCTAGGGCTAGCGGGGGGCTGAACCAAGAGACCCAGTACTTC,CASSQARASGGLNQETQYF
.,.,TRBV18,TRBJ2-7,TGTGCCAGCTCACCACCGGCGGGGAAAACCTCCTACGAGCAGTACTTC,CASSPPAGKTSYEQYF
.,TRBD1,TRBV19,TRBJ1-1,TGTGCCAGTAGTGTCGATTACAGGGGGTATGGGGAAGCTTTCTTT,CASSVDYRGYGEAFF
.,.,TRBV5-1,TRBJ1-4,TGCGCCAGCAGCACCCAGGGCGATTATGAAAAACTGTTTTTT,CASSTQGDYEKLFF
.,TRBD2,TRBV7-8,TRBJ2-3,TGTGCCAGCAGCGAACTAGCGGGGGGTATAAGCACAGATACGCAGTATTTT,CASSELAGGISTDTQYF
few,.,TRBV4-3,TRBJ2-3,TGCGCCAGCAGCCAAGATCTTGAGGCTCGGGGCACAGATACGCAGTATTTT,CASSQDLEARGTDTQYF
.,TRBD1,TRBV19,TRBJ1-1,TGTGCCAGTACCCGGGACAGGGGAAAGAGTTTCACTGAAGCTTTCTTT,CASTRDRGKSFTEAFF
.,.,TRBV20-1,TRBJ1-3,TGCAGTGCTAGTGCGGGGGGGGCGAGAAACACCATATATTTT,CSASAGGARNTIYF
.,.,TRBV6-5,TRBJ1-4,TGTGCCAGCAGTTATACGGGTCGGACTAAGGAAAAACTGTTTTTT,CASSYTGRTKEKLFF
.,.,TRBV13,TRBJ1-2,TGTGCCACCACTGAATCGGGTGGGAACTATGGCTACACCTTC,CATTESGGNYGYTF
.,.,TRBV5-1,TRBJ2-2,TGCGCCACCACGTATTTGACAGCCCACTTCAACACCGGGGAGCTGTTTTTT,CATTYLTAHFNTGELFF
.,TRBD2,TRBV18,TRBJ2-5,TGTGCCAGCTCCCCCTCTAGCGGGGGCGAGACCCAGTACTTC,CASSPSSGGETQYF
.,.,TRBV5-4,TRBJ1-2,TGTGCCAGCAGCTCCGTACAGGGTGCCCATGGCTACACCTTC,CASSSVQGAHGYTF
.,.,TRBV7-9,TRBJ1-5,TGTGCCAGCAGCAGCAGGGATAGCAATCAGCCCCAGCATTTT,CASSSRDSNQPQHF
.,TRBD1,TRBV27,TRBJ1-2,TGTGCCAGCATCTCAAACTCAGGGGGATTGGGTGATGGCTACACCTTC,CASISNSGGLGDGYTF
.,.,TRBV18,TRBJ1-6,TGTGCCAGCTCACCAGGGAGGGAGGCCAATTCACCCCTCCACTTT,CASSPGREANSPLHF
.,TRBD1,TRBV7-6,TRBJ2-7,TGTGCCAGCAGCTTAGGGGCAGGGGGTAAATCCGAGCAGTACTTC,CASSLGAGGKSEQYF
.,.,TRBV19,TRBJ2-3,TGTGCCAGTAATCGCGGATTCACAGATACGCAGTATTTT,CASNRGFTDTQYF
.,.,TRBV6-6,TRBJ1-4,TGTGCCAGCAATCGGATAGGGGATAAGGAAAAACTGTTTTTT,CASNRIGDKEKLFF
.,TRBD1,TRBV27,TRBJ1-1,TGTGCCAGCAGTTGGACAGGTCGGCGCACGGGGTTTGCTGAAGCTTTCTTT,CASSWTGRRTGFAEAFF
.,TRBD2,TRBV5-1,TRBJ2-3,TGCGCCAGCAGCGTTAGCGGGTGGCTCACAGATACGCAGTATTTT,CASSVSGWLTDTQYF
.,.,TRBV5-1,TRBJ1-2,TGCGCCAGCAGCTTCGGCAGGGGAAGGGGCGGCTACACCTTC,CASSFGRGRGGYTF